These T cell receptor beta chains were read from a single sample in a study of OX40 agonist ivuxolimab in advanced cancers. Using immunoSEQ multiplex PCR, the repertoire was profiled, and TCRdb retains in-frame clones only, with some absent. The sample records tens of thousands of clones, 80% to 90% being singletons. The sequencing used CD4+ or CD8+ T cells sorted from blood, collected in a trial of the OX40 agonist ivuxolimab. Receptors were obtained from an adult with an advanced solid tumor such as melanoma, head and neck, liver or kidney cancer. The CDR3 runs from the conserved cysteine through the conserved F or W. The D gene is left open where the match is weak. Size is omitted from some rows. Given values are once, few, many or a class for expanded clones.

clone_size	j_call	d_call	v_call	cdr3_aa	cdr3_nt
-	TRBJ2-7	-	TRBV7-2	CASSLAGIYEQYF	TGTGCCAGCAGCTTGGCCGGGATTTACGAGCAGTACTTC
-	TRBJ1-1	TRBD1	TRBV9	CASSPLRQGWTEAFF	TGTGCCAGCAGCCCTTTAAGACAGGGATGGACTGAAGCTTTCTTT
-	TRBJ2-7	-	TRBV28	CASSPSPGVDYEQYF	TGTGCCAGCAGCCCCTCACCCGGGGTGGACTACGAGCAGTACTTC
-	TRBJ2-3	-	TRBV7-9	CASSLIDTQYF	TGTGCCAGCAGCTTAATAGATACGCAGTATTTT
-	TRBJ2-5	TRBD2	TRBV5-1	CASSPRLAGQETQYF	TGCGCCAGCAGCCCCAGACTAGCGGGGCAAGAGACCCAGTACTTC
few	TRBJ1-1	-	TRBV4-2	CASTSGGKSFF	TGTGCCAGCACGAGTGGAGGAAAATCTTTCTTT
-	TRBJ2-2	-	TRBV5-6	CASSLALEGGAGELFF	TGTGCCAGCAGCTTGGCTCTCGAGGGGGGGGCCGGGGAGCTGTTTTTT
-	TRBJ2-1	-	TRBV5-1	CASSPEPSNEQFF	TGCGCCAGCAGCCCGGAGCCCTCCAATGAGCAGTTCTTC
few	TRBJ1-6	-	TRBV5-1	CASSLDSDYGSPLHF	TGCGCCAGCAGCTTGGACAGCGACTACGGTTCACCCCTCCACTTT
-	TRBJ1-5	-	TRBV28	CASSLVAGRFRNQPQHF	TGTGCCAGCAGTTTAGTGGCAGGTAGGTTTAGGAATCAGCCCCAGCATTTT
-	TRBJ2-2	TRBD1	TRBV5-4	CASSRTGGNTGELFF	TGTGCCAGCAGCCGAACAGGGGGGAACACCGGGGAGCTGTTTTTT
-	TRBJ1-6	-	TRBV5-4	CASSFGTGYNSPLHF	TGTGCCAGCAGCTTCGGGACCGGGTATAATTCACCCCTCCACTTT
-	TRBJ2-7	TRBD2	TRBV18	CASSQAPQGTSGSYEQYF	TGTGCCAGCTCACAGGCTCCTCAAGGTACTAGCGGCTCCTACGAGCAGTACTTC
few	TRBJ1-5	-	TRBV6-1	CASSEAPNQPQHF	TGTGCCAGCAGTGAAGCCCCTAATCAGCCCCAGCATTTT
-	TRBJ2-2	-	TRBV28	CASSLKGRELFF	TGTGCCAGCAGTTTAAAGGGCAGGGAGCTGTTTTTT
-	TRBJ2-5	-	TRBV11-2	CASSLGRGWEETQYF	TGTGCCAGCAGCTTAGGGAGGGGTTGGGAAGAGACCCAGTACTTC
-	TRBJ2-7	TRBD2	TRBV7-2	CASSLTSGSFEYF	TGTGCCAGCAGCTTAACTAGCGGGAGTTTTGAGTACTTC
-	TRBJ2-1	TRBD2	TRBV10-3	CAISETSGGGDEQFF	TGTGCCATCAGTGAAACTAGCGGGGGGGGCGATGAGCAGTTCTTC
-	TRBJ1-3	TRBD1	TRBV19	CASSTRQGITGNTIYF	TGTGCCAGTAGTACCCGACAGGGGATCACTGGAAACACCATATATTTT
-	TRBJ2-3	TRBD1	TRBV7-7	CASSVQGADTQYF	TGTGCTAGCAGCGTGCAGGGGGCAGATACGCAGTATTTT
once	TRBJ1-1	-	TRBV15	CATSRRDTLNTEAFF	TGTGCCACCAGCAGGCGGGACACTTTGAACACTGAAGCTTTCTTT
-	TRBJ2-1	TRBD2	TRBV2	CASSEASGSYNEQFF	TGTGCCAGCAGTGAAGCCAGCGGGAGCTACAATGAGCAGTTCTTC
-	TRBJ1-3	-	TRBV29-1	CSVLESEAGNTIYF	TGCAGCGTCTTAGAGTCAGAAGCTGGAAACACCATATATTTT
once	TRBJ2-5	TRBD1	TRBV7-3	CASSLSPGGTQYF	TGTGCCAGCAGCTTAAGTCCAGGGGGGACCCAGTACTTC
-	TRBJ1-4	-	TRBV27	CASSFGQGNEKLFF	TGTGCCAGCAGTTTTGGGCAGGGTAATGAAAAACTGTTTTTT
-	TRBJ2-7	TRBD2	TRBV5-1	CASTLTSSSYEQYF	TGCGCCAGCACCCTGACTAGCAGTTCCTACGAGCAGTACTTC
-	TRBJ1-2	TRBD1	TRBV6-6	CASSSDRNNYGYTF	TGTGCCAGCAGCTCGGACAGGAATAACTATGGCTACACCTTC
-	TRBJ1-1	-	TRBV5-1	CASSRGDYRYTEAFF	TGCGCCAGCAGCCGGGGGGATTACAGGTACACTGAAGCTTTCTTT
-	TRBJ1-6	-	TRBV7-8	CASSLGRGRRSSYNSPLHF	TGTGCCAGCAGCTTAGGTAGGGGACGACGGAGCTCCTATAATTCACCCCTCCACTTT
few	TRBJ2-3	-	TRBV28	CASSRLLFRLTSTDTQYF	TGTGCCAGCAGCCGACTCCTCTTCCGACTGACTAGCACAGATACGCAGTATTTT
-	TRBJ1-3	TRBD1	TRBV18	CASSGGQYSGNTIYF	TGTGCCAGCTCGGGGGGACAGTACTCTGGAAACACCATATATTTT
-	TRBJ2-3	-	TRBV5-4	CASSLGRKTDTQYF	TGTGCCAGCAGCTTGGGACGGAAGACAGATACGCAGTATTTT
-	TRBJ2-5	TRBD1	TRBV5-1	CASSSGTGYQETQYF	TGCGCCAGCAGCTCCGGGACAGGGTATCAAGAGACCCAGTACTTC
-	TRBJ2-3	-	TRBV16	CASSHYGSDTDTQYF	TGTGCCAGCAGCCATTACGGGAGCGACACAGATACGCAGTATTTT
few	TRBJ2-7	TRBD1	TRBV5-6	CASSLYSGQGTYEQYF	TGTGCCAGCAGCTTGTACTCGGGACAGGGAACCTACGAGCAGTACTTC
-	TRBJ2-5	TRBD2	TRBV5-6	CASSSFWTSGRLETQYF	TGTGCCAGCAGCTCCTTTTGGACTAGCGGGAGGCTGGAGACCCAGTACTTC
-	TRBJ2-1	-	TRBV6-1	CASRNRDTYNEQFF	TGTGCCAGCAGGAACCGGGACACGTACAATGAGCAGTTCTTC
once	TRBJ2-2	-	TRBV18	CASSPPPGDNTGELFF	TGTGCCAGCTCACCACCGCCAGGGGACAACACCGGGGAGCTGTTTTTT
-	TRBJ2-7	-	TRBV6-5	CASSYSLGRYYEQYF	TGTGCCAGCAGTTACTCGTTGGGGAGGTATTACGAGCAGTACTTC
-	TRBJ1-2	TRBD1	TRBV5-4	CASSLVGQGEHGYTF	TGTGCCAGCAGCTTGGTTGGGCAGGGGGAGCATGGCTACACCTTC
-	TRBJ1-1	-	TRBV5-1	CASSLEGPEAFF	TGCGCCAGCAGCTTAGAGGGGCCCGAAGCTTTCTTT
-	TRBJ2-1	TRBD1	TRBV5-4	CASSLADRDYNEQFF	TGTGCCAGCAGCTTGGCGGACAGGGACTACAATGAGCAGTTCTTC
-	TRBJ1-5	TRBD1	TRBV6-4	CASSDSDRVNQPQHF	TGTGCCAGCAGTGACTCGGACAGGGTAAATCAGCCCCAGCATTTT